What follows describes a single T cell receptor beta chain. Its antigen is not identified. In nominal health when sampled, donors likely had unrecorded immune exposures nonetheless. This sample stems from a study of cytomegalovirus exposure and HLA in healthy donors. Whole-study results and caveats: A link between a missense DCLRE1C variant and TCR beta V- and J-gene trimming emerged from a later analysis. The classifier was said to identify cytomegalovirus status with high specificity and sensitivity. Compared with the approximately 680-donor mean, an Asian-associated ancestry cluster reportedly had fewer N-insertions, according to a later analysis.

J lost 8 bases, V lost 1 base, and 4 bases had no gene match. CDR3 size: 14 residues. The germline V gene encodes CDR1 SGHTA and CDR2 FQGTGA. 13 Jbeta primers and 60 Vbeta primers were used for the PCR. TCRdb's copy holds only in-frame clones and misses some; the assay was immunoSEQ multiplex PCR. The sample has 130,000 or so clones, 61% seen once; the top ten hold roughly 1.9%. This sequence originates from a male donor in good health and CMV-seronegative. Material: PBMCs. The chain links TRBV7-3 to TRBJ2-1; 8 bases are a match to TRBD2. Here the CDR3 reads CASSLNGGAYEQFF. DNA of the CDR3: TGTGCCAGCAGCTTAAACGGGGGGGCATATGAGCAGTTCTTC.